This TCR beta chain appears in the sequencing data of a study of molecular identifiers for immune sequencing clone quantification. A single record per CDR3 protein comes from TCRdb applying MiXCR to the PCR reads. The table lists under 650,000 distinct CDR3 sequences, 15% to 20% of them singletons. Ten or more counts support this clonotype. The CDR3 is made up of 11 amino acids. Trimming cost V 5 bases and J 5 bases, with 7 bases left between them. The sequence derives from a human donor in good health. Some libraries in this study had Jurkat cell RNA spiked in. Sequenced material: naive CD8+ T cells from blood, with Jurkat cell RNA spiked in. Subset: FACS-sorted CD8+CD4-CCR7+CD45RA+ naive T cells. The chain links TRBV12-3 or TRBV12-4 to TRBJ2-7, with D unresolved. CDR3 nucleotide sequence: TGTGCCAGCAGTCCCTCGCACGAGCAGTACTTC. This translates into CASSPSHEQYF.